This T cell receptor (beta chain) was sequenced in a study of identical twins. One entry per CDR3 protein, called by TCRdb with MiXCR from the 5' RACE reads. The sample contains around 690,000 distinct CDR3 sequences, approximately 22% of which appear only once. The CDR3 loop spans 15 amino acids. After removal of 2 bases from V and 5 bases from J, the junction contained 6 bases not matched to a gene. Germline loops: CDR1 MNHEY, CDR2 SVGAGI. A few counts support this clonotype. The same data also contributed to another study, on T cells expressing NK-cell markers. That source adds: Alpha-beta TCR T cells were the sole sorting target in several experiments, owing to an anti-gamma-delta TCR antibody.

Sequenced sample: PBMCs. This chain joins TRBV6-5 and TRBJ2-5, with TRBD1 identical over 9 bases. This TCR was recovered from a woman aged 18 to 35 in good health. CDR3 nucleotides: TGTGCCAGCAGTTACGGGACAGGGTCCAGGGAGACCCAGTACTTC. Its protein is CASSYGTGSRETQYF.